This T cell receptor (beta chain) emerged from a study of regulatory T cells in long-lasting Graves disease. Study-wide background: Graves' patients who were just diagnosed had used antithyroid drugs for under 3 months. Findings and caveats of the study: The study found TRBV28, TRBJ1-2 and TRBJ2-5 favored in persistent disease.

Indicated time point: newly diagnosed GD, antithyroid drugs for less than 3 months. Construction of the TCR library relied on RNA isolated from PBMCs. American Thyroid Association guidelines were used to diagnose Graves' disease. In its sample, this clonotype was seen many times. Its matching antigen is unknown. In germline, CDR1 is KGHSY, CDR2 FQNENV. The CDR3 runs 16 residues. The V end was cut by 2 bases, the J end by 0 bases, with 8 bases between. Libraries of TCR beta came from iRepertoire HTBI primers plus Arm-PCR of CDR3 regions. From the multiplex PCR reads, TCRdb called clonotypes with MiXCR, one entry per CDR3 protein. The sample consists of hundreds of thousands of distinct CDR3 sequences, approximately 15% of them appearing once. The same specimen was also included in a second study, on T cells in Graves' hyperthyroidism and ophthalmopathy. That source reports: Ophthalmopathy was identified by the model a median about 6 months ahead of onset.

The sample consisted of peripheral blood mononuclear cells (PBMCs), taken at new diagnosis, from a patient treated with antithyroid drugs. The gene calls are TRBV16 and TRBJ1-6; D unresolved. The clonotype was recovered from a woman in her twenties or thirties with Graves disease. CDR3 in DNA: TGTGCCAGCAGCCAACTACTAAGCTCCTATAATTCACCCCTCCACTTT. The encoded protein is CASSQLLSSYNSPLHF.